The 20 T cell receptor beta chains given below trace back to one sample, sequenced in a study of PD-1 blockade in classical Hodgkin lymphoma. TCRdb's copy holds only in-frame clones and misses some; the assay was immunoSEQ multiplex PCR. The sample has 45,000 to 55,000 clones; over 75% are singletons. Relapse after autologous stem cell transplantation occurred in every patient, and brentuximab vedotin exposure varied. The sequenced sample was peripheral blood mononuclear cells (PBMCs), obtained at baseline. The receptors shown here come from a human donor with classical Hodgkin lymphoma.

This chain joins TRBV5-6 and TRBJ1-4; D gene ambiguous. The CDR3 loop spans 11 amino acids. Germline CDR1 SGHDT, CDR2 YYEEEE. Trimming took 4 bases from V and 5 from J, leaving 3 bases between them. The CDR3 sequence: CASSINEKLFF. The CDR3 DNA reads TGTGCCAGCAGCATAAATGAAAAACTGTTTTTT.

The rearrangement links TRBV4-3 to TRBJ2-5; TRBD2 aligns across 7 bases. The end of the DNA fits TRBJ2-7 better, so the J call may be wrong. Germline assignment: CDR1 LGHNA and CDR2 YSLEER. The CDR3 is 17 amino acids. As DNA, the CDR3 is TGCGCCAGCAGCCAAGATCTCGGCGGGAGCGGTGGCTACGAGCAGTACTTC. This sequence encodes CASSQDLGGSGGYEQYF.

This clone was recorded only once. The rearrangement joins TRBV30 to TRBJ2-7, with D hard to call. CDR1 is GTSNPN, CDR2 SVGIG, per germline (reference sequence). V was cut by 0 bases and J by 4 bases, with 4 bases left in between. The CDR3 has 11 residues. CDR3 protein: CAWSVQYEQYF. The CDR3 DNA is TGTGCCTGGAGTGTTCAGTACGAGCAGTACTTC. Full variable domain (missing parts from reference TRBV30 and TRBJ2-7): SQTIHQWPATLVQPVGSPLSLECTVEGTSNPNLYWYRQAAGRGLQLLFYSVGIGQISSEVPQNLSASRPQDRQFILSSKKLLLSDSGFYLCAWSVQYEQYFGPGTRLTVT.

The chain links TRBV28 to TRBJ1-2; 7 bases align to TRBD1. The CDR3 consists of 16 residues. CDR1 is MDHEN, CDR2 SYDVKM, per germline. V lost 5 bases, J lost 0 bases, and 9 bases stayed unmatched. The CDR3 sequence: CASSPIGQAANYGYTF. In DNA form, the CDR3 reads TGTGCCAGCAGTCCTATTGGACAGGCCGCTAACTATGGCTACACCTTC.

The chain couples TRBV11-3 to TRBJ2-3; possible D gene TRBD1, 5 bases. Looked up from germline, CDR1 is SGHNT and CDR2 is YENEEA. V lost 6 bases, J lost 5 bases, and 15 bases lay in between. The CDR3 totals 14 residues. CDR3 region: CASRDNRAGDTQYF. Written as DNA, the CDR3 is TGTGCCAGCAGGGACAATCGGGCCGGAGATACGCAGTATTTT.

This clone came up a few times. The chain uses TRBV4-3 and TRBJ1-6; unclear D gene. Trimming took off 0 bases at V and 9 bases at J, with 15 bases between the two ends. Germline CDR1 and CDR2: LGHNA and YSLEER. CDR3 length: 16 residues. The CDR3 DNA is TGCGCCAGCAGCCAAGATATCACGGGCGAACGTTCACCCCTCCACTTT. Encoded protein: CASSQDITGERSPLHF.

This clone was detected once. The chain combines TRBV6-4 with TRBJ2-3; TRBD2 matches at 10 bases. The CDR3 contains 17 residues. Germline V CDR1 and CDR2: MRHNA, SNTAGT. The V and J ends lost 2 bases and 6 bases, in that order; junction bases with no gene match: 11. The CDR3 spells CASSDGKAGGPTDTQYF. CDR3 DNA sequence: TGTGCCAGCAGTGACGGTAAAGCGGGAGGGCCAACCGATACGCAGTATTTT.

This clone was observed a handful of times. CDR3 residues: CASSLDQGTEAFF. The CDR3 DNA reads as TGTGCCAGCAGCTTAGACCAAGGCACTGAAGCTTTCTTT. The rearrangement uses TRBV7-9 and TRBJ1-1; no clear D gene. Germline assignment: CDR1 SEHNR and CDR2 FQNEAQ (reference sequence). The CDR3 spans 13 residues. V was cut by 1 base and J by 4 bases, with 7 bases left in between.

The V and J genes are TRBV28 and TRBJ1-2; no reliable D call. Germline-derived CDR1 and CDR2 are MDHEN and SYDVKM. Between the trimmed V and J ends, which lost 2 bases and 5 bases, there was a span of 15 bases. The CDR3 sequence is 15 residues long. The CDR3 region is CASSLPTQLRYGYTF. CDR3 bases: TGTGCCAGCAGTTTACCGACTCAGCTTCGGTATGGCTACACCTTC.

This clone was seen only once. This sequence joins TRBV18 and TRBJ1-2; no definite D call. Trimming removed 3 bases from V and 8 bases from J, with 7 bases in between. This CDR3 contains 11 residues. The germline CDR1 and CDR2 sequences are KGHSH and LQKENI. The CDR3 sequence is CASSPAEGYTF. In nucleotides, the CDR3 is TGTGCCAGCTCACCGGCAGAAGGCTACACCTTC.

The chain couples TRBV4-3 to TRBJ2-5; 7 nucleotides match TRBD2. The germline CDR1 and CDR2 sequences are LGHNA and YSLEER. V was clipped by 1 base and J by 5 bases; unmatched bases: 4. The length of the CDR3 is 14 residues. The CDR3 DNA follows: TGCGCCAGCAGCCAAGGGCTCGGGAGGGAGACCCAGTACTTC. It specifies CASSQGLGRETQYF.

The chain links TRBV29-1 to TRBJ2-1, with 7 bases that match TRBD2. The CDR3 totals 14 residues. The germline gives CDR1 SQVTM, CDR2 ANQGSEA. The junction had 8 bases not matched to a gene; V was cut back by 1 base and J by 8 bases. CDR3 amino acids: CSVEALAGWYEQFF. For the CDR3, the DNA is TGCAGCGTTGAAGCTTTAGCGGGTTGGTATGAGCAGTTCTTC.

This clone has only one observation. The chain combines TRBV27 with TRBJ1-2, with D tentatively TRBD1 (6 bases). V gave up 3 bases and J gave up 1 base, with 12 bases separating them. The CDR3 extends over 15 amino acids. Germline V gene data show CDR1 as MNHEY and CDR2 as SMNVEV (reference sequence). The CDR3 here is CASSFTGRLNYGYTF. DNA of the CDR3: TGTGCCAGCAGTTTCACAGGGCGACTTAACTATGGCTACACCTTC.

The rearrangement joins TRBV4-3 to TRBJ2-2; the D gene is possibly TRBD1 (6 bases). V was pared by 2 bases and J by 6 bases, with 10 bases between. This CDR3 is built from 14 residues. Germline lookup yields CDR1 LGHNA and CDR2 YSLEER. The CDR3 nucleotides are TGCGCCAGCAGCCAACAGGGGAAGTCCGGGGAGCTGTTTTTT. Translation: CASSQQGKSGELFF.

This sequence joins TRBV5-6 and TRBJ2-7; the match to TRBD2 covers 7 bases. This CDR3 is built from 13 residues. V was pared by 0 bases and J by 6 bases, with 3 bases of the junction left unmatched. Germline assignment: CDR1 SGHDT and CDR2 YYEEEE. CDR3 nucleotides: TGTGCCAGCAGCTTGGGGGGAGGGCTCGAGCAGTACGTC. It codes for CASSLGGGLEQYV.

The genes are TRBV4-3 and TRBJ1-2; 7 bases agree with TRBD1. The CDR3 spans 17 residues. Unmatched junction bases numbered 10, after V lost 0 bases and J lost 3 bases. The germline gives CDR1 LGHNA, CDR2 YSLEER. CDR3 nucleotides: TGCGCCAGCAGCCAAGATCTTAGAGGGACAGCGTACTATGGCTACACCTTC. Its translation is CASSQDLRGTAYYGYTF.

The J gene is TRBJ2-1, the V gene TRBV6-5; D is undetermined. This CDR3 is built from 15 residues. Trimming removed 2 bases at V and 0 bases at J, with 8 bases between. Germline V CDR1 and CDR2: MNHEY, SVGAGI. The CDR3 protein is CASSYTESSYNEQFF. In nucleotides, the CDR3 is TGTGCCAGCAGTTACACTGAAAGCTCCTACAATGAGCAGTTCTTC.

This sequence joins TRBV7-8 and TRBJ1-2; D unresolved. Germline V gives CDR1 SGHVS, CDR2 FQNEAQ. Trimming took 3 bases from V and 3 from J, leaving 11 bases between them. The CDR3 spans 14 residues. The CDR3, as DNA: TGTGCCAGCAGCTTCGTGGGGAGCGACTATGGCTACACCTTC. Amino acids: CASSFVGSDYGYTF.

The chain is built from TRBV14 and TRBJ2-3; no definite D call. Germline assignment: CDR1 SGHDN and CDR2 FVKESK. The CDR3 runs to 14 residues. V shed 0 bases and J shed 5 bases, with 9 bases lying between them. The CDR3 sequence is CASSQDGMEDTQYF. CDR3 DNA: TGTGCCAGCAGCCAAGATGGCATGGAAGATACGCAGTATTTT. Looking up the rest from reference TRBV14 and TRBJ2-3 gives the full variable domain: EAGVTQFPSHSVIEKGQTVTLRCDPISGHDNLYWYRRVMGKEIKFLLHFVKESKQDESGMPNNRFLAERTGGTYSTLKVQPAELEDSGVYFCASSQDGMEDTQYFGPGTRLTVL.

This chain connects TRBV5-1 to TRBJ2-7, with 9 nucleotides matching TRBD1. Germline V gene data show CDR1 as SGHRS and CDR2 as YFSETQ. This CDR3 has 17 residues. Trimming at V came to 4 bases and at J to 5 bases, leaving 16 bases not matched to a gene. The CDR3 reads CASSRELAGTGNNEQYF. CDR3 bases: TGCGCCAGCAGCCGAGAACTAGCCGGGACAGGGAACAACGAGCAGTACTTC.